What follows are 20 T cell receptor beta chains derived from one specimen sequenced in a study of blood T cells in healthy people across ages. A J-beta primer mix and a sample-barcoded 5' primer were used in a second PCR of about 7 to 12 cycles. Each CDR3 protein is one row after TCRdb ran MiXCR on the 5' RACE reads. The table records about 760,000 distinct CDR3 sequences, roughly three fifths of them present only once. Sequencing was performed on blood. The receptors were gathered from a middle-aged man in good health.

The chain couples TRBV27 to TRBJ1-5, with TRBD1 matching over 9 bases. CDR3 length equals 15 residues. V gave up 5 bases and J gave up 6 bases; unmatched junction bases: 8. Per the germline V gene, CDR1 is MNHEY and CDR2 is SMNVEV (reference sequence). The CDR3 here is CASSVGTGWAQPQHF. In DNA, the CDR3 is TGTGCCAGCAGTGTCGGGACAGGGTGGGCTCAGCCCCAGCATTTT.

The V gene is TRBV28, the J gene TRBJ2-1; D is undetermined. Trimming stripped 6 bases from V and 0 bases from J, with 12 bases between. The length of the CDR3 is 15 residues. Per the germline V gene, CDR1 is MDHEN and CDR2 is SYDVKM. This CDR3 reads CASSPRLGSYNEQFF. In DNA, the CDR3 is TGTGCCAGCAGCCCCCGGCTAGGCTCCTACAATGAGCAGTTCTTC.

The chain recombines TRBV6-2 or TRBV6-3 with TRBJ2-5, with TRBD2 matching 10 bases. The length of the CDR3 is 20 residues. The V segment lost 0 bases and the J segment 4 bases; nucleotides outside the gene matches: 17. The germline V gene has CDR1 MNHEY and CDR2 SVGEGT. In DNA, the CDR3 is TGTGCCAGCAGTTACTCAATGGGACTAGCGACATTGGGAGGTGGAGAGACCCAGTACTTC. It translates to CASSYSMGLATLGGGETQYF.

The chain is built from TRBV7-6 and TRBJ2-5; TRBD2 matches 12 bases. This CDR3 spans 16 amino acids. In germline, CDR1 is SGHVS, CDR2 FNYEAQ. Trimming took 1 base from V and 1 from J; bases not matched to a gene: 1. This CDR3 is CASSLGTSGAQETQYF. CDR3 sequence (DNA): TGTGCCAGCAGCTTAGGGACTAGCGGGGCCCAAGAGACCCAGTACTTC.

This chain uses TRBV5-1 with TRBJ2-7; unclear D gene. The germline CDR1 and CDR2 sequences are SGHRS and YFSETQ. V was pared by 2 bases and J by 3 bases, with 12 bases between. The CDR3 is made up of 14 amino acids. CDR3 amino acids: CASSFGCQSYEQYF. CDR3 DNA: TGCGCCAGCAGCTTCGGGTGTCAGAGCTACGAGCAGTACTTC.

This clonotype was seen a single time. CDR3 sequence (DNA): TGTGCCAGCTCACCTGGGAACACAGCTTACGAGCAGTACTTC. It specifies CASSPGNTAYEQYF. The rearrangement links TRBV18 to TRBJ2-1; D unresolved. The J call may be faulty, since TRBJ2-7 better matches the DNA end. The CDR3 loop spans 14 amino acids. Germline CDR1 and CDR2: KGHSH and LQKENI.

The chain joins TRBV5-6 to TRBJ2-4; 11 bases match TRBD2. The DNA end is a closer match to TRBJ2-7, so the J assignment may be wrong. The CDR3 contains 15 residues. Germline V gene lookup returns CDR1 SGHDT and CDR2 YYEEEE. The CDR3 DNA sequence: TGTGCCAGCAGCTTGGAGGGACTAGCGGCCTACGAGCAGTACTTC. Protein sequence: CASSLEGLAAYEQYF.

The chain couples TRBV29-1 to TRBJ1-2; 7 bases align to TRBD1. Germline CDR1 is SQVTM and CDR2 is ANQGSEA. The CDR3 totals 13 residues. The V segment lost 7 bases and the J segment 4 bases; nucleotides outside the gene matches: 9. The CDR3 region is CSAPTGVGYGYTF. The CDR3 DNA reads TGCAGCGCCCCTACAGGGGTCGGCTATGGCTACACCTTC.

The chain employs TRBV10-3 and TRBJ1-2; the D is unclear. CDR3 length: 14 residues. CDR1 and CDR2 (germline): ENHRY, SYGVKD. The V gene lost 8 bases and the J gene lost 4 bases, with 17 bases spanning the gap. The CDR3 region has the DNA TGTGCCATCCTTAACCCGAAGCCTTCCTATGGCTACACCTTC. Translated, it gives CAILNPKPSYGYTF.

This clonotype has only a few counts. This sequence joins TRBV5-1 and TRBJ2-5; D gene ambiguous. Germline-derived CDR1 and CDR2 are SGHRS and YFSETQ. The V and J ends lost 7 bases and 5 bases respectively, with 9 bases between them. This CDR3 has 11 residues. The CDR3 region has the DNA TGCGCCAGCCAGGTGGGCGAGACCCAGTACTTC. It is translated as CASQVGETQYF.

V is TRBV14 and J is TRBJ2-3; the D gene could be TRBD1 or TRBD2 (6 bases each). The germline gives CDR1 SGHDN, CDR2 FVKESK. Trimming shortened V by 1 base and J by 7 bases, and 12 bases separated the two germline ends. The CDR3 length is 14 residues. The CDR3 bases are TGTGCCAGCAGCCAAGTAGGCGGGACATATACGCAGTATTTT. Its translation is CASSQVGGTYTQYF.

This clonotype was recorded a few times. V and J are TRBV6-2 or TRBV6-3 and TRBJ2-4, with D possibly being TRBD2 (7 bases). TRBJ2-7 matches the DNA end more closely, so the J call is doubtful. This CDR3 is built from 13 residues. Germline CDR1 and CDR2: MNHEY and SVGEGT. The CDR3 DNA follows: TGTGCCAGCACCGCCAAGGGGGGGCACGAGCAGTACTTC. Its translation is CASTAKGGHEQYF.

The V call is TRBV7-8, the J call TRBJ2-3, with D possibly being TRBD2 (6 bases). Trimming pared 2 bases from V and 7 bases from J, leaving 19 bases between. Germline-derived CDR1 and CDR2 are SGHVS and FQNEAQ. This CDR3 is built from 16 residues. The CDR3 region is CASSLSIAGLSYTQYF. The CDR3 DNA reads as TGTGCCAGCAGCTTATCAATTGCGGGGTTGTCTTATACGCAGTATTTT.

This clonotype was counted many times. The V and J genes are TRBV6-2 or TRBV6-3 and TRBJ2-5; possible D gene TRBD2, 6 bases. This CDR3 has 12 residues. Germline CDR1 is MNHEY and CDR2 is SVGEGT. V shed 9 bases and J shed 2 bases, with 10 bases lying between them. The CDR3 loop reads CASSGLQETQYF. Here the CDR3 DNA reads TGTGCCAGTTCGGGACTGCAAGAGACCCAGTACTTC.

CDR3 region: CSVEVGVTGNQPQHF. CDR3 bases: TGCAGCGTTGAAGTGGGAGTGACTGGCAATCAGCCCCAGCATTTT. This sequence joins TRBV29-1 and TRBJ1-5; D is undetermined. CDR3 size: 15 residues. Germline assignment: CDR1 SQVTM and CDR2 ANQGSEA. V was shortened by 1 base and J by 2 bases, with 12 bases between the two germline ends.

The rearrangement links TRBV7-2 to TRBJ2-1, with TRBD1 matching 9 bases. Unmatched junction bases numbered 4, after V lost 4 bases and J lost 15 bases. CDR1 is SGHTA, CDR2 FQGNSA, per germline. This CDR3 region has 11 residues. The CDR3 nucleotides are TGTGCCAGCAGCTGGGACAGGGAGGCGTTCTTC. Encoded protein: CASSWDREAFF. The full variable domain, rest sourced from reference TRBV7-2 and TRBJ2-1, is GAGVSQSPSNKVTEKGKDVELRCDPISGHTALYWYRQSLGQGLEFLIYFQGNSAPDKSGLPSDRFSAERTGGSVSTLTIQRTQQEDSAVYLCASSWDREAFFGPGTRLTVL.

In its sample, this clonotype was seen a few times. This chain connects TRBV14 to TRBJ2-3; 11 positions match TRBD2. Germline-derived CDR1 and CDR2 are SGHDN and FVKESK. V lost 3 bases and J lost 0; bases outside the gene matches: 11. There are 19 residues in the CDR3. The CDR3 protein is CASSQDSGTSGISTDTQYF. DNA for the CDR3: TGTGCCAGCAGCCAGGACTCCGGGACTAGCGGAATTAGCACAGATACGCAGTATTTT. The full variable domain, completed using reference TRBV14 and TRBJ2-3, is EAGVTQFPSHSVIEKGQTVTLRCDPISGHDNLYWYRRVMGKEIKFLLHFVKESKQDESGMPNNRFLAERTGGTYSTLKVQPAELEDSGVYFCASSQDSGTSGISTDTQYFGPGTRLTVL.

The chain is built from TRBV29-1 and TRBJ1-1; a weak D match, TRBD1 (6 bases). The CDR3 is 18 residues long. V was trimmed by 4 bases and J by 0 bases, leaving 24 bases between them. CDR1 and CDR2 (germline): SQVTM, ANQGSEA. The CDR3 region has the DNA TGCAGCGTTGTGATTGCCGGGACACAACCGATCATGAACACTGAAGCTTTCTTT. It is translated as CSVVIAGTQPIMNTEAFF.

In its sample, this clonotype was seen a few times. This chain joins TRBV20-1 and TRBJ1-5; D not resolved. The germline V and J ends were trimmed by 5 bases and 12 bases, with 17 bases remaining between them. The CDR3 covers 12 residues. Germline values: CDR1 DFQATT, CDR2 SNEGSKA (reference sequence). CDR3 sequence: CSAPHTGLVQHF. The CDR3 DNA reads TGCAGTGCTCCCCATACGGGTTTGGTCCAGCATTTT.

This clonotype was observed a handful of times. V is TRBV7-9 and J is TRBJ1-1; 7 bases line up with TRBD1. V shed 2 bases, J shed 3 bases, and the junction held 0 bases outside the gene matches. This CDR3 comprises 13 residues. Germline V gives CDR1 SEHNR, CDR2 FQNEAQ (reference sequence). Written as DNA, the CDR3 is TGTGCCAGCAGCTTAACAGGGGACACTGAAGCTTTCTTT. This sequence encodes CASSLTGDTEAFF.